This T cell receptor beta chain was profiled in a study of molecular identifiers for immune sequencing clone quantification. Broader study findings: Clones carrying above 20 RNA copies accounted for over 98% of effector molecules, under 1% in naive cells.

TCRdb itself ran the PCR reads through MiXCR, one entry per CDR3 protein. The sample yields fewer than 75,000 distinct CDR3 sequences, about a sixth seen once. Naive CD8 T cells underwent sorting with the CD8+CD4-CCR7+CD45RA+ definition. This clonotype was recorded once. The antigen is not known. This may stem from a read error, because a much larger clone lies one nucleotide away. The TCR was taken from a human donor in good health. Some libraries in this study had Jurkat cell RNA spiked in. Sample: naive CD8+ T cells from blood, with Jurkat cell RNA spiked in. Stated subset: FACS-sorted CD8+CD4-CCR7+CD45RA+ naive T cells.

CDR3 bases: TGTGCCAGCAGTTTAAGAACTAGCGAGCGGTACTTC. Its protein is CASSLRTSERYF. The V gene is TRBV28, the J gene TRBJ2-7, with 7 bases lining up with TRBD2. This CDR3 has 12 amino acids. Germline assignment: CDR1 MDHEN and CDR2 SYDVKM.